These T cell receptor beta chains were read from a single sample in a study of a mutant IDH1 vaccine in newly diagnosed glioma. Their antigens remain unidentified. Sequencing was performed with immunoSEQ multiplex PCR; in TCRdb, only in-frame clones are kept and a portion is missing. The data show under 40,000 clones, over 65% seen once. The sequencing used PBMCs, collected from a glioma patient whose treatment included an IDH1 peptide vaccine. The receptors shown here come from a woman in her thirties or forties with glioma. Both conserved end residues are trimmed from each CDR3. D genes are given only for firm matches. Size is omitted from some rows. Given values are once, few, many or a class for expanded clones.

d_call: -; clone_size: -; v_call: TRBV7-6; cdr3_aa: ASSSVGSRAF
d_call: -; clone_size: -; v_call: TRBV7-2; cdr3_aa: ASRGEGLNRHTIY
d_call: -; clone_size: few; v_call: TRBV7-2; cdr3_aa: ASSLGGFGQF
d_call: -; clone_size: -; v_call: TRBV5-1; cdr3_aa: ASSWVNRGETQY
d_call: -; clone_size: -; v_call: TRBV7-8; cdr3_aa: ASSGEAQY
d_call: TRBD2; clone_size: -; v_call: TRBV10-2; cdr3_aa: ASTPRGASGWVGETQY
d_call: -; clone_size: once; v_call: TRBV18; cdr3_aa: ASSQGLGANNSPLH
d_call: TRBD2; clone_size: -; v_call: TRBV30; cdr3_aa: AWSVPSGGYSYEQY
d_call: TRBD2; clone_size: -; v_call: TRBV4-1; cdr3_aa: ASSQGVLRGGNNDTQY
d_call: TRBD1; clone_size: -; v_call: TRBV4-1; cdr3_aa: ASSQGRQGVRREAF
d_call: -; clone_size: -; v_call: TRBV11-1; cdr3_aa: ASSLWENTEAF
d_call: -; clone_size: -; v_call: TRBV10-1; cdr3_aa: ASSARLPPTDTQY
d_call: -; clone_size: -; v_call: TRBV9; cdr3_aa: ASSGDEGTLTYEQY
d_call: -; clone_size: -; v_call: TRBV30; cdr3_aa: AWSLGRTEAF
d_call: -; clone_size: -; v_call: TRBV6-6; cdr3_aa: ASSSREGSGNTIY
d_call: -; clone_size: -; v_call: TRBV29-1; cdr3_aa: SVEQNTEQF
d_call: TRBD1; clone_size: few; v_call: TRBV6-5; cdr3_aa: ASRTGDSPLH
d_call: -; clone_size: -; v_call: TRBV18; cdr3_aa: ASSPPRTTHNEQF
d_call: -; clone_size: -; v_call: TRBV5-6; cdr3_aa: ASSFGTREAGANVLT
d_call: -; clone_size: -; v_call: TRBV7-6; cdr3_aa: ASSSLHRDTEAF
d_call: -; clone_size: -; v_call: TRBV11-2; cdr3_aa: ASSLWYGETQY
d_call: -; clone_size: -; v_call: TRBV27; cdr3_aa: ASSLSGTTVKPYNEQF
d_call: -; clone_size: -; v_call: TRBV29-1; cdr3_aa: SVEDGRVDLGEQF
d_call: -; clone_size: few; v_call: TRBV7-9; cdr3_aa: ASSLLRDGYT
d_call: -; clone_size: -; v_call: TRBV29-1; cdr3_aa: SVGVQQDTQY
d_call: TRBD2; clone_size: -; v_call: TRBV27; cdr3_aa: ATSQESGGARETQY
d_call: TRBD1; clone_size: few; v_call: TRBV30; cdr3_aa: AWRPTGGRDQPQH
d_call: -; clone_size: -; v_call: TRBV9; cdr3_aa: ASSASGGDQPQH
d_call: -; clone_size: -; v_call: TRBV7-9; cdr3_aa: ASTSGSEPQH
d_call: -; clone_size: few; v_call: TRBV27; cdr3_aa: ASSVFRPRFEAF
d_call: -; clone_size: -; v_call: TRBV10-3; cdr3_aa: AIRDQGDSPLH